Shown below are 9 T cell receptor beta chains from a single sample sequenced in a study of T cell responses to AZD1222 COVID-19 vaccine. Assay: immunoSEQ multiplex PCR; the TCRdb copy retains only in-frame clones and omits some. The profile shows about 93,000 clones, 75% to 90% of them singletons. The sample consisted of peripheral blood, taken 28 days after the second AZD1222 dose. The source of these receptors is an adult who received the AZD1222 COVID-19 vaccine.

This chain connects TRBV6-6 to TRBJ2-1; unclear D gene. The CDR3 is 15 residues long. The V end lost 4 bases, the J end lost 0 bases, and 10 bases lay between the germline ends. Germline CDR1 MNHNY, CDR2 SVGAGI (reference sequence). The CDR3 DNA reads TGTGCCAGCAGTTCCGATACCTTCTCCTACAATGAGCAGTTCTTC. Its translation: CASSSDTFSYNEQFF.

This chain uses TRBV14 with TRBJ1-2; D is possibly TRBD1 (6 bases). Germline V CDR1 and CDR2: SGHDN, FVKESK. Trimming cost V 5 bases and J 8 bases, with 15 bases left between them. The CDR3 length is 13 residues. The CDR3 protein is CASSLTGFGGYTF. As DNA, the CDR3 is TGTGCCAGCAGCTTAACAGGGTTCGGCGGCTACACCTTC.

The J gene is TRBJ2-5, the V gene TRBV5-1; TRBD2 might be the D (6 bases). Germline-derived CDR1 and CDR2 are SGHRS and YFSETQ. Trimming took 2 bases from V and 5 from J, leaving 13 bases between them. This CDR3 has 14 amino acids. DNA for the CDR3: TGCGCCAGCAGCTTCGGCGGGGCTGGGGAGACCCAGTACTTC. This gives the protein CASSFGGAGETQYF.

Worth noting for this clone: Other DNA sequences in the same sample also yield this CDR3. The V and J genes are TRBV3-1 (or the pseudogene TRBV3-2) and TRBJ2-7; no clear D. V dropped 3 bases and J dropped 3 bases, with 6 bases sitting between them. The CDR3 runs 12 residues. Germline loops: CDR1 LGHDT, CDR2 YNNKEL (reference sequence). CDR3 amino acids: CASSQGFYEQYF. The DNA for the CDR3 is TGTGCCAGCAGCCAGGGCTTCTACGAGCAGTACTTC.

J is TRBJ1-2 and V is TRBV7-9; tentatively, D is TRBD1 (6 bases). V lost 6 bases to trimming and J lost 5 bases, with 13 bases between them. The CDR3 consists of 13 residues. Germline-derived CDR1 and CDR2 are SEHNR and FQNEAQ (reference sequence). The DNA for the CDR3 is TGTGCCAGCAGTCAGGACAGCCTATATGGCTACACCTTC. Translating gives CASSQDSLYGYTF. Combining the CDR3 with reference TRBV7-9 and TRBJ1-2 gives the whole variable domain DTGVSQNPRHKITKRGQNVTFRCDPISEHNRLYWYRQTLGQGPEFLTYFQNEAQLEKSRLLSDRFSAERPKGSFSTLEIQRTEQGDSAMYLCASSQDSLYGYTFGSGTRLTVV.

The chain combines TRBV20-1 with TRBJ2-3; no firm D call. This CDR3 has 11 residues. The germline V gene has CDR1 DFQATT and CDR2 SNEGSKA (reference sequence). The CDR3 DNA follows: TGCGTATTGGGTAACACAGATACGCAGTATTTT. It translates to CVLGNTDTQYF.

V and J are TRBV7-2 and TRBJ2-1; D gene uncertain. The CDR3 has 15 residues. From germline, CDR1 is SGHTA and CDR2 FQGNSA. Trimming left V 3 bases short and J 7 bases short, with 16 bases between. DNA of the CDR3: TGTGCCAGCAGCTTCCTAGTGAGTGGGTATAATGAGCAGTTCTTC. This encodes CASSFLVSGYNEQFF.

The genes are TRBV18 and TRBJ1-1, with unresolved D. The V end was cut by 4 bases, the J end by 1 base, with 10 bases between. From germline, CDR1 is KGHSH and CDR2 LQKENI. This CDR3 spans 14 amino acids. This chain's CDR3 is CASSRAISNTEAFF. Written as DNA, the CDR3 is TGTGCCAGCTCACGGGCCATTTCGAACACTGAAGCTTTCTTT. Combining the CDR3 with reference TRBV18 and TRBJ1-1 gives the whole variable domain NAGVMQNPRHLVRRRGQEARLRCSPMKGHSHVYWYRQLPEEGLKFMVYLQKENIIDESGMPKERFSAEFPKEGPSILRIQQVVRGDSAAYFCASSRAISNTEAFFGQGTRLTVV.

This clone was seen a handful of times. The chain is built from TRBV7-9 and TRBJ1-2, with TRBD1 as a possible D gene (5 bases). Germline V gene data show CDR1 as SEHNR and CDR2 as FQNEAQ (reference sequence). The CDR3 extends over 15 amino acids. The germline V and J ends were trimmed by 1 base and 2 bases, with 11 bases remaining between them. This CDR3 is CASSLGGQGNYGYTF. The CDR3 nucleotides read TGTGCCAGCAGCTTAGGAGGGCAGGGAAACTATGGCTACACCTTC. The whole variable domain, remainder taken from reference TRBV7-9 and TRBJ1-2, is DTGVSQNPRHKITKRGQNVTFRCDPISEHNRLYWYRQTLGQGPEFLTYFQNEAQLEKSRLLSDRFSAERPKGSFSTLEIQRTEQGDSAMYLCASSLGGQGNYGYTFGSGTRLTVV.